This T cell receptor (beta chain) originates from a study of blood T cell repertoires in COVID-19. The overall study: Samples representing acute and convalescent COVID-19 were sourced from the United States, Italy and Spain.

Only in-frame clones appear in the TCRdb table, and some are missing; sequencing was by immunoSEQ multiplex PCR. This table holds under 450,000 clones, more than 70% found once. Trimming took 5 bases from V and 3 from J, leaving 13 bases between them. The CDR3 runs 14 residues. Germline CDR1 and CDR2: SGHAT and FQDESV (reference sequence). One Seattle source followed patients from active infection through their disease course. The TCR comes from a woman between 50 and 59 years old with COVID-19, enrolled during active disease. The chain employs TRBV11-1 and TRBJ1-2; perhaps TRBD1 as D (5 bases). Sequenced input: peripheral blood. DNA of the CDR3: TGTGCCAGCAGCAACGGACGGGGGGACTATGGCTACACCTTC. Translation gives CASSNGRGDYGYTF.